The 8 T cell receptor beta chains listed next were all sequenced from one sample in a study of blood T cell repertoires in COVID-19. The method was immunoSEQ multiplex PCR; TCRdb's version includes in-frame clones alone and lacks a portion of them. The sample has approximately 180,000 clones; over 75% are singletons. Input material: peripheral blood. These receptors were taken from a man aged 35 to 55 with active or convalescent COVID-19.

The chain is built from TRBV6-6 and TRBJ2-4, with D possibly matching TRBD2 (5 bases). With 3 bases removed from V and 3 bases from J, the gap between germline ends came to 12 bases. CDR3 length: 15 amino acids. The germline V gene has CDR1 MNHNY and CDR2 SVGAGI (reference sequence). CDR3 protein: CASSYSGLGKNIQYF. CDR3 sequence (DNA): TGTGCCAGCAGTTATTCGGGATTGGGCAAAAACATTCAGTACTTC.

The chain joins TRBV24-1 to TRBJ1-2, with 7 bases lining up with TRBD1. Germline assignment: CDR1 KGHDR and CDR2 SFDVKD. The CDR3 sequence is 18 residues long. With 3 bases clipped from V and 3 bases from J, the junction kept 15 bases outside the gene matches. The CDR3 spells CATSDTGLAGGRYYGYTF. The CDR3 nucleotides read TGTGCCACCAGTGATACAGGGCTTGCAGGGGGAAGATACTATGGCTACACCTTC.

The rearrangement links TRBV5-5 to TRBJ2-7; possibly TRBD1 for D (5 bases). The germline gives CDR1 SGHKS, CDR2 YYEKEE (reference sequence). Deletions cut 0 bases from V and 7 bases from J, with 11 bases between. The CDR3 is made up of 13 amino acids. CDR3 sequence: CASSLALGLEQYF. Here the CDR3 DNA reads TGTGCCAGCAGCTTGGCTTTGGGGCTAGAGCAGTACTTC.

V gene TRBV21-1 combines with J gene TRBJ1-2; TRBD1, the table's D call, was not compared with the DNA. TRBV21-1 is deemed a pseudogene. This CDR3 comprises 14 residues. CDR3 region: CASSTYTGDYGYTF. The CDR3 DNA reads TGTGCCAGCAGCACGTACACAGGGGACTATGGCTACACCTTC.

The chain links TRBV28 to TRBJ1-1; 7 bases fit TRBD1. Trimming removed 6 bases from V and 4 bases from J; junction bases left unmatched: 5. The CDR3 extends over 13 amino acids. Germline V gene data show CDR1 as MDHEN and CDR2 as SYDVKM. CDR3 sequence reads: CASRRGLGTEAFF. The CDR3 DNA is TGTGCCAGCAGGAGGGGGCTGGGCACTGAAGCTTTCTTT. Combining the CDR3 with reference TRBV28 and TRBJ1-1 gives the whole variable domain DVKVTQSSRYLVKRTGEKVFLECVQDMDHENMFWYRQDPGLGLRLIYFSYDVKMKEKGDIPEGYSVSREKKERFSLILESASTNQTSMYLCASRRGLGTEAFFGQGTRLTVV.

The gene calls are TRBV6-2 or TRBV6-3 and TRBJ2-7, with 7 bases that match TRBD1. V lost 5 bases and J lost 6; bases outside the gene matches: 13. The CDR3 is 15 amino acids. Per germline, CDR1 MNHEY and CDR2 SVGEGT. The chain's CDR3 is CASSTRQGEVSEQYF. In DNA form, the CDR3 reads TGTGCCAGCAGTACTCGACAGGGTGAGGTCTCCGAGCAGTACTTC.

V usage is TRBV28 and J usage is TRBJ2-3, with TRBD1 identical over 8 bases. Trimming at V came to 7 bases and at J to 9 bases, leaving 12 bases not matched to a gene. The CDR3 sequence is 14 residues long. Germline V lookup: CDR1 MDHEN, CDR2 SYDVKM. The CDR3 nucleotides are TGTGCCAGCAATGAGGGACAGGTGAAGGGGACGCAGTATTTT. Protein sequence: CASNEGQVKGTQYF.

J is TRBJ1-2 and V is TRBV24-1; no clear D gene. The length of the CDR3 is 14 residues. Between the trimmed V and J ends, which lost 6 bases and 0 bases, there was a span of 10 bases. The V gene's germline CDR1 is KGHDR and CDR2 SFDVKD. In DNA form, the CDR3 reads TGTGCCACCAGTTTTCCTAGCACTAACTATGGCTACACCTTC. Its protein product is CATSFPSTNYGYTF.